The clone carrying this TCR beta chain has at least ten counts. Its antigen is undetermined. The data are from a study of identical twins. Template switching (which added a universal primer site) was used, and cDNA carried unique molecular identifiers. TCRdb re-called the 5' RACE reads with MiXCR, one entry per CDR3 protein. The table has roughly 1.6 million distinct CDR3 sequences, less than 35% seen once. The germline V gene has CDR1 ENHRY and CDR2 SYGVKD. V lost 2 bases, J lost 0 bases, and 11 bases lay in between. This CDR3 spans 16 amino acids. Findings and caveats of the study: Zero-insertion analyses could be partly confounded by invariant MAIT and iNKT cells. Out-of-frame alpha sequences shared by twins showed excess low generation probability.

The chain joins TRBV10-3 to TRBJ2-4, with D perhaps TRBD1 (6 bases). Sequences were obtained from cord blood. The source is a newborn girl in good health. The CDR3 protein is CAISEGRGLAKNIQYF. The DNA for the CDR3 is TGTGCCATCAGTGAGGGCAGGGGATTAGCCAAAAACATTCAGTACTTC.